This TCR beta chain was identified during a study of cytomegalovirus exposure and HLA in healthy donors. Clones were read by immunoSEQ multiplex PCR, and TCRdb kept only the in-frame ones, dropping some. The table lists 150,000 to 200,000 clones, 85% of them singletons. Points on this clone: Its antigen is unidentified.

Study results and limitations: Altogether, more than 150 TCR beta chains were recorded as cytomegalovirus-associated. For cytomegalovirus status, the classifier reportedly gave diagnoses with high specificity and sensitivity. It was found in a later analysis that first-cohort TCR clusters tended to co-occur in the 100 to 150 validation repertoires.

CDR1 SGHVS and CDR2 FQNEAQ come from the germline V gene. Losses at the gene ends were 5 bases for V and 8 bases for J; bases not matched to a gene: 6. This CDR3 region has 13 residues. The gene calls are TRBV7-8 and TRBJ1-2, with 9 bases aligning to TRBD1. The sequence came from a man between 18 and 29 years old in good health and CMV-seropositive. The sample consisted of PBMCs. The CDR3 is CASSVDRGSGYTF. The CDR3 nucleotides read TGTGCCAGCAGCGTTGACAGGGGGAGCGGCTACACCTTC.